These 4 T cell receptor beta chains share one sample of origin, sequenced in a study of blood T cells in healthy people across ages. It was with a sample-barcoded 5' primer and a J-beta primer mix that a second PCR of about 6 to 12 cycles was run. TCRdb re-called the 5' RACE reads through MiXCR, storing one row per CDR3 protein. The table has 1.5 million to 2 million distinct CDR3 sequences, about 50% seen once. Sample: blood. Source of these receptors: a woman in her forties in good health.

This clonotype was detected a few times. The chain is built from TRBV7-2 and TRBJ2-5; tentatively, D is TRBD2 (6 bases). The germline V and J ends were trimmed by 4 bases and 5 bases, with 17 bases remaining between them. The CDR3 is 15 amino acids. Per germline, CDR1 SGHTA and CDR2 FQGNSA. CDR3 sequence: CASSSSPGDWETQYF. The CDR3 DNA is TGTGCCAGCAGCTCTAGTCCGGGGGATTGGGAGACCCAGTACTTC.

The rearrangement uses TRBV4-1 and TRBJ2-1; 8 bases match TRBD2. The CDR3 sequence is 17 residues long. Germline V CDR1 and CDR2: MGHRA, YSYEKL. With V trimmed by 1 base and J by 3 bases, 8 bases remained unmatched. The DNA of the CDR3 is TGCGCCAGCAGCCAAGGTCGGGGGGGTAAGAACTACAATGAGCAGTTCTTC. As protein: CASSQGRGGKNYNEQFF.

The chain carries TRBV6-1 and TRBJ2-4; D may match TRBD1 or TRBD2 (6 bases each). Trimming shortened V by 7 bases and J by 13 bases, and 17 bases separated the two germline ends. CDR3 length equals 12 residues. Germline CDR1 reads MNHNS; CDR2 reads SASEGT. The CDR3 sequence: CASKIGGFEQYF. The CDR3, as DNA: TGTGCCAGCAAGATAGGGGGGTTTGAGCAGTACTTC.

This clonotype was counted a few times. This sequence joins TRBV7-8 and TRBJ2-1, with D unresolved. CDR1 and CDR2 from the germline V gene are SGHVS and FQNEAQ. Trimming removed 5 bases at V and 8 bases at J, with 16 bases between. This CDR3 is built from 14 residues. The CDR3 protein is CASSEASVHDEQFF. Here the CDR3 DNA reads TGTGCCAGCAGCGAAGCCAGCGTTCATGATGAGCAGTTCTTC.